This paragraph covers one T cell receptor (beta chain) sequence. No antigen is known for it. PCR was performed a second time for about 6 to 11 cycles using a sample-barcoded 5' primer and a J-beta primer mix. Unique molecular identifiers of 12 random nucleotides labeled each cDNA. Each CDR3 protein is one row after TCRdb ran MiXCR on the 5' RACE reads. Of hundreds of thousands of distinct CDR3 sequences listed, around a fifth are singletons. This sample is drawn from a study of blood T cells in healthy people across ages. Study-wide results and caveats: TCR beta diversity tracked closely with naive T cell percentage.

CDR3 length: 12 amino acids. The V gene's germline CDR1 is SNHLY and CDR2 FYNNEI. V was cut by 7 bases and J by 6 bases, with 10 bases left in between. Sequences were obtained from blood. V usage is TRBV2 and J usage is TRBJ2-1; D unclear. The receptor was derived from a man between 65 and 85 years old in good health. The CDR3 sequence is CASTTTGNEQFF. Here the CDR3 DNA reads TGTGCCAGCACCACGACTGGCAATGAGCAGTTCTTC.